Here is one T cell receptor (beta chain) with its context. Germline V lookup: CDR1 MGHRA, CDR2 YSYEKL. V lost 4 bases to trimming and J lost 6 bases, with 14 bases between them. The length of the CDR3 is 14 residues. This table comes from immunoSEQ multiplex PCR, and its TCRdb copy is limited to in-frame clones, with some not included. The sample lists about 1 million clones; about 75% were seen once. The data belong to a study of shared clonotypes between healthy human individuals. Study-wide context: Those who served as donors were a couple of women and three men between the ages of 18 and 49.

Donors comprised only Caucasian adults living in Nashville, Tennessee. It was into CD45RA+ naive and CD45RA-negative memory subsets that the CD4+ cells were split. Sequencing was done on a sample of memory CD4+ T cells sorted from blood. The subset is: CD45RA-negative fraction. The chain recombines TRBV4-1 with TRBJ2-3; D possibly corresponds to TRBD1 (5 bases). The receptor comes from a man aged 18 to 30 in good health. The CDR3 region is CASSPNRFSDTQYF. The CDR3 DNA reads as TGCGCCAGCAGCCCGAACAGGTTCTCGGATACGCAGTATTTT.